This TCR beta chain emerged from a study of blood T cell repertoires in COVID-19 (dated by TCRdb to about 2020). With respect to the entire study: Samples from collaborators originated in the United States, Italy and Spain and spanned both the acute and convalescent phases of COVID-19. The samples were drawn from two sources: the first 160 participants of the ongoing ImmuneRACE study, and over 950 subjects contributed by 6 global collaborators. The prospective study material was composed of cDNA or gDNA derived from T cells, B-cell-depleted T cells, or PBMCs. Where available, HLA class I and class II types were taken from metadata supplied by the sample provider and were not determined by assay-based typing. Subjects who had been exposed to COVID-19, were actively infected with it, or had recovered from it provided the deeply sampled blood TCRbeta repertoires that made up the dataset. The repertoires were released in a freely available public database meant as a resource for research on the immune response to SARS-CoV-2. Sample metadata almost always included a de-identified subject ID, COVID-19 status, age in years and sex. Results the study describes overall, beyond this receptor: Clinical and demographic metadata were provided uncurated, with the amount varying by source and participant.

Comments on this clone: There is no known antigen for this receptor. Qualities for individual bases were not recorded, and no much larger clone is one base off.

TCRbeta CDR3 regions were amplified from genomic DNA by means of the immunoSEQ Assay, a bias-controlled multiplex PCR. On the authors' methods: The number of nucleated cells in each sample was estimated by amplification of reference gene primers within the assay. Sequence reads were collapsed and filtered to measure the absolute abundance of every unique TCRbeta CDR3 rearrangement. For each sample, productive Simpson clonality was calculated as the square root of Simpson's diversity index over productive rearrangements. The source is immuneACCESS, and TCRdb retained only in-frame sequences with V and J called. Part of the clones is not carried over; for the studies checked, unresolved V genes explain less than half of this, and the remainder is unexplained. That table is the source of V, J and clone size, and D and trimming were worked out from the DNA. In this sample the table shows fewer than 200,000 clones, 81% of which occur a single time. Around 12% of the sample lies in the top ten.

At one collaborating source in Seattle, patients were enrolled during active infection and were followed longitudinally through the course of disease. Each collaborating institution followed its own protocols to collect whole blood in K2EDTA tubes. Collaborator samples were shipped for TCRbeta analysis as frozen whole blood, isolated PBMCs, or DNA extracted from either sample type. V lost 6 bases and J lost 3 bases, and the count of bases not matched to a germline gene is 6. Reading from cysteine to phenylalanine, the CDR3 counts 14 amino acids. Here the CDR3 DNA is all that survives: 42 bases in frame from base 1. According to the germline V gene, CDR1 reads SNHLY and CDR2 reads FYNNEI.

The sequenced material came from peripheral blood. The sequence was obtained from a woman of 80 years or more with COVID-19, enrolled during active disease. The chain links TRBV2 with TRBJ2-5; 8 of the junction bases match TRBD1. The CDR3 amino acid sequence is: CASSPPTGEETQYF. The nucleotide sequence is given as TGTGCCAGCAGCCCCCCGACAGGGGAAGAGACCCAGTACTTC. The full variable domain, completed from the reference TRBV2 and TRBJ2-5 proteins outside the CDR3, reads EPEVTQTPSHQVTQMGQEVILRCVPISNHLYFYWYRQILGQKVEFLVSFYNNEISEKSEIFDDQFSVERPDGSNFTLKIRSTKLEDSAMYFCASSPPTGEETQYFGPGTRLLVL.